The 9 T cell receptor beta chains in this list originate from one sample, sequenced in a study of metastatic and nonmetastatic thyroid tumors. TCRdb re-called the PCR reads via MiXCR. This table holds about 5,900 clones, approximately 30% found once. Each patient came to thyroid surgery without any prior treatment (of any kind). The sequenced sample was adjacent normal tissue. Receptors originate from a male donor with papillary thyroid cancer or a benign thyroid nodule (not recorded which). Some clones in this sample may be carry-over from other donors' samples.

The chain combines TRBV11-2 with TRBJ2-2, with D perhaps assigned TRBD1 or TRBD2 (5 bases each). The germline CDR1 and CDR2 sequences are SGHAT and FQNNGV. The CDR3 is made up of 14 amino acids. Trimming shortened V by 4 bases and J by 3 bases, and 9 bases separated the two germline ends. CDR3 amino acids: CASSSMGDTGELFF. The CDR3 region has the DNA TGTGCCAGCAGCTCAATGGGGGACACCGGGGAGCTGTTTTTT. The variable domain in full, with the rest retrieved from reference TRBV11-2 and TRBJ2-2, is EAGVAQSPRYKIIEKRQSVAFWCNPISGHATLYWYQQILGQGPKLLIQFQNNGVVDDSQLPKDRFSAERLKGVDSTLKIQPAKLEDSAVYLCASSSMGDTGELFFGEGSRLTVL.

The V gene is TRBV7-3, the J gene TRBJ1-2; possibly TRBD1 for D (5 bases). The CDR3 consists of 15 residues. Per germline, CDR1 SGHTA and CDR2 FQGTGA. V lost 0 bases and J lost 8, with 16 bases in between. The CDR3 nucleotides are TGTGCCAGCAGCTTAACCGGGCAGGGTATGGGCGGCTACACCTTC. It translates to CASSLTGQGMGGYTF.

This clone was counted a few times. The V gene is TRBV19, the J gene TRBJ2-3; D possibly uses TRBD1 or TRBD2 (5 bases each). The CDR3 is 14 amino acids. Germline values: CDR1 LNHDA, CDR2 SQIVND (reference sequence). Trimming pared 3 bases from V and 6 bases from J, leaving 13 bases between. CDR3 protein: CASSMGYEGDTQYF. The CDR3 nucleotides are TGTGCCAGTAGTATGGGGTACGAGGGGGATACGCAGTATTTT.

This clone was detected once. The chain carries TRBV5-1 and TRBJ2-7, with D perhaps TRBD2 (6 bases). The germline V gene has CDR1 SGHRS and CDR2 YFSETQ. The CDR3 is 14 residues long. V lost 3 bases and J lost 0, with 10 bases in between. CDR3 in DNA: TGCGCCAGCAGCTGGACTACCCTCTCCTACGAGCAGTACTTC. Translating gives CASSWTTLSYEQYF.

The CDR3, as DNA: TGTGCCAGCAGTCCGACACTACAGGGTGTCTATGGCTACACCTTC. As protein: CASSPTLQGVYGYTF. The chain recombines TRBV6-1 with TRBJ1-2; D is perhaps TRBD1 (6 bases). The ends were cut back, 5 bases at V and 4 bases at J, with 17 bases in the middle. CDR1 is MNHNS and CDR2 is SASEGT in the germline V gene. CDR3 length: 15 residues.

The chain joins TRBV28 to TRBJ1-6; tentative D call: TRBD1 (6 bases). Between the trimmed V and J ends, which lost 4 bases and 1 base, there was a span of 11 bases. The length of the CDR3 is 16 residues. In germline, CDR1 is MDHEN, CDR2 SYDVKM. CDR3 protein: CASSSTGSSYNSPLHF. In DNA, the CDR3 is TGTGCCAGCAGTTCCACAGGGAGTTCCTATAATTCACCCCTCCACTTT.

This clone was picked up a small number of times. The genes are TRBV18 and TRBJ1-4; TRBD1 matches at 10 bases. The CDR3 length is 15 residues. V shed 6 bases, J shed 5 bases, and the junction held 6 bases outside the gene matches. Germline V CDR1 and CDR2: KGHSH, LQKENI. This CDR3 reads CASSQGQGRNEKLFF. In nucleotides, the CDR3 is TGTGCCAGCTCTCAGGGACAGGGGCGAAATGAAAAACTGTTTTTT.

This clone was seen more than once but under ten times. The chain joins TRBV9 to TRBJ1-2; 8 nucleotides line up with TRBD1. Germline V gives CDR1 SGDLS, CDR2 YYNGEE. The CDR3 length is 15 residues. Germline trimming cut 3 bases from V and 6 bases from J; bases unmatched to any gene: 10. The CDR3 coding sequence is TGTGCCAGCAGCGAGGGGGACAGGCTAGGGGATGGCTACACCTTC. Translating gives CASSEGDRLGDGYTF.

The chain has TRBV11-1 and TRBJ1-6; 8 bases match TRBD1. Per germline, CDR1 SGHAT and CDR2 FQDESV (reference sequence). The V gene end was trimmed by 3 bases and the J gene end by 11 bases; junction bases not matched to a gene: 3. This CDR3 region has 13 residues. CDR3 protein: CASSLDRVAPLHF. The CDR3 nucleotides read TGTGCCAGCAGCTTGGACAGGGTTGCACCCCTCCACTTT.